This note documents a single TCR beta chain sequence. Its target is unknown. CD8 cells classed as naive were CD45RO-negative and positively selected for CCR7, excluding terminally differentiated effector memory CD45RA+ cells. Deletions cut 5 bases from V and 0 bases from J, with 13 bases between. Germline-derived CDR1 and CDR2 are SGHTA and FQGTGA. CDR3 size: 16 residues. These data belong to a study of shared clonotypes between healthy human individuals. Clones were read by immunoSEQ multiplex PCR, and TCRdb kept only the in-frame ones, dropping some. The table shows about 600,000 clones, with around 95% occurring only once. The study, taken as a whole, reports: Tissues were not sampled, only blood, and their repertoires likely differ. The small donor group covered limited genetic and exposure diversity.

The clonotype comes from a woman between 25 and 40 years old in good health. The source material was naive CD8+ T cells sorted from blood. The chain is built from TRBV7-3 and TRBJ2-2; D assignment may be TRBD1 or TRBD2 (5 bases each). In nucleotides, the CDR3 is TGTGCCAGCAGCGGGGCGGGCGGCGCGAACACCGGGGAGCTGTTTTTT. This sequence encodes CASSGAGGANTGELFF.